This T cell receptor beta chain was sequenced during a study of cytomegalovirus exposure and HLA in healthy donors. The PCR contained 60 Vbeta and 13 Jbeta primers. TCRdb keeps only in-frame clones here, not all; method: immunoSEQ multiplex PCR. This sample carries 150,000 to 200,000 clones, approximately 70% of them seen once, and the ten largest clones take around 1.9%. Remarks on this clone: The antigen remains undetermined.

V was pared by 0 bases and J by 2 bases, with 8 bases of the junction left unmatched. CDR3 length equals 18 residues. Germline loops: CDR1 LNHDA, CDR2 SQIVND (reference sequence). Regarding the study as a whole: HLA alleles showed associations with some 17,000 TCR beta sequences in a later analysis, at a 0.05 false discovery rate.

The specimen sequenced was PBMCs. The genes are TRBV19 and TRBJ2-1; 9 bases are shared with TRBD2. The receptor was derived from a woman between 25 and 40 years old in good health and CMV-seronegative. CDR3 sequence (DNA): TGTGCCAGTAGTATAGACTCATCAGCGGGGGGAACCTACAATGAGCAGTTCTTC. This gives the protein CASSIDSSAGGTYNEQFF. Using reference TRBV19 and TRBJ2-1 for the parts outside the CDR3, the full variable domain is DGGITQSPKYLFRKEGQNVTLSCEQNLNHDAMYWYRQDPGQGLRLIYYSQIVNDFQKGDIAEGYSVSREKKESFPLTVTSAQKNPTAFYLCASSIDSSAGGTYNEQFFGPGTRLTVL.